This T cell receptor (beta chain) was retrieved from a study of CD8 T cells in Susac syndrome. Points from the study as a whole: The authors found no clonal expansion in Susac syndrome CD4+ T cell repertoires.

A quantity of about 0.5 to 1 ug RNA underwent reverse transcription using random hexamers. TCRdb reprocessed the immunoSEQ multiplex PCR reads via MiXCR and lists one record per CDR3 protein. The sample consists of approximately 210,000 distinct CDR3 sequences, about 94% of them appearing once. CD8+ and CD4+ T cells from blood underwent TCR beta sequencing. Comments on this clonotype: The antigen is unknown.

The sample was CD4+ T cells from PBMCs. This clonotype was sampled from a human donor with Susac syndrome.

CDR3: CASSYSTGTTEAFF. The CDR3 DNA sequence: TGTGCCAGCAGTTACTCGACAGGGACCACTGAAGCTTTCTTT. The chain recombines TRBV6-5 with TRBJ1-1; TRBD1 aligns across 7 bases. CDR3 length: 14 amino acids. Per the germline V gene, CDR1 is MNHEY and CDR2 is SVGAGI. V shed 0 bases, J shed 4 bases, and the junction held 2 bases outside the gene matches.